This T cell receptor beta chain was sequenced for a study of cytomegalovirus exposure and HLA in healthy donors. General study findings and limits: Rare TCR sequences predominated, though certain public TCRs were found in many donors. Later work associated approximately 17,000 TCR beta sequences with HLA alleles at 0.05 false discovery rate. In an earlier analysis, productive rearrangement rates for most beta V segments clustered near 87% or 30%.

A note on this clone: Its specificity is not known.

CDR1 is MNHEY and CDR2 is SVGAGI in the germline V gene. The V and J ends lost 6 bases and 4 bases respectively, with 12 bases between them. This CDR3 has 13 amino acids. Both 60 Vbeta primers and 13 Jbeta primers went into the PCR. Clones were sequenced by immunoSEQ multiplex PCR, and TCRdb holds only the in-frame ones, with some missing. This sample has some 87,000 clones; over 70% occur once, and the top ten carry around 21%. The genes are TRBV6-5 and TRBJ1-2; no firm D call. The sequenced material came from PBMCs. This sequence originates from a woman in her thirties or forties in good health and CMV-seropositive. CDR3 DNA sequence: TGTGCCAGCAGGCCCGTGGCAGTCTATGGCTACACCTTC. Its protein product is CASRPVAVYGYTF.